The 21 T cell receptor beta chains below come from one sample, sequenced in a study of Graves' ophthalmopathy and Graves' hyperthyroidism. For repertoire sequencing, the TCR beta CDR3 regions were amplified from RNA transcripts. HTBI-primed first-round RT-PCR preceded second-round multiplex PCR. TCRdb redid the calling of the multiplex PCR reads with MiXCR, one entry per CDR3 protein. This sample has hundreds of thousands of distinct CDR3 sequences, with about a fifth found just once. The sample was peripheral blood. These receptors originate from a young woman with stable Graves' hyperthyroidism. Some clones in this sample may be carry-over from other donors' samples.

Only a few counts were recorded for this clonotype. The rearrangement joins TRBV5-1 to TRBJ2-7; 8 nucleotides match TRBD2. The ends lost 5 bases at V and 6 bases at J; junction bases unmatched: 7. CDR3 length: 13 amino acids. CDR1 and CDR2 (germline): SGHRS, YFSETQ. CDR3 residues: CASSSGTRAEQYF. The CDR3 nucleotides are TGCGCCAGCAGTTCCGGGACTAGGGCCGAGCAGTACTTC. Filled out from reference TRBV5-1 and TRBJ2-7, the complete variable domain reads KAGVTQTPRYLIKTRGQQVTLSCSPISGHRSVSWYQQTPGQGLQFLFEYFSETQRNKGNFPGRFSGRQFSNSRSEMNVSTLELGDSALYLCASSSGTRAEQYFGPGTRLTVT.

In its sample, this clonotype was seen many times. The rearrangement joins TRBV20-1 to TRBJ2-7, with TRBD2 matching 11 bases. V lost 3 bases, J lost 5 bases, and 9 bases stayed unmatched. The germline V gene encodes CDR1 DFQATT and CDR2 SNEGSKA (reference sequence). This CDR3 has 15 residues. The CDR3 loop is CSARPIAGGFNEQYF. CDR3 nucleotides: TGCAGTGCTAGGCCCATAGCGGGAGGGTTCAACGAGCAGTACTTC.

In its sample, this clonotype was seen many times. The chain uses TRBV28 and TRBJ2-7; 10 bases are shared with TRBD1. This CDR3 is built from 14 residues. Germline V gives CDR1 MDHEN, CDR2 SYDVKM. Trimming removed 5 bases from V and 9 bases from J; junction bases left unmatched: 10. This chain's CDR3 is CASSVPGQGLGQYF. The CDR3 DNA reads as TGTGCCAGCAGTGTCCCGGGACAGGGGTTAGGGCAGTACTTC.

This clonotype showed up many times. The chain joins TRBV27 to TRBJ2-7, with TRBD1 matching 8 bases. Per the germline V gene, CDR1 is MNHEY and CDR2 is SMNVEV (reference sequence). This CDR3 is built from 14 residues. V was pared by 4 bases and J by 3 bases, with 5 bases of the junction left unmatched. The CDR3 bases are TGTGCCAGCAGTTATGGGACAGGACTCTACGAGCAGTACTTC. Protein sequence: CASSYGTGLYEQYF.

The rearrangement joins TRBV4-1 to TRBJ1-6; a weak D match, TRBD1 (5 bases). Germline V gene sequence: CDR1 MGHRA, CDR2 YSYEKL. The CDR3 runs to 15 residues. Trimming removed 1 base from V and 5 bases from J, with 9 bases in between. Written as DNA, the CDR3 is TGCGCCAGCAGCCAAGTAGGGGCCCATAATTCACCCCTCCACTTT. Protein product: CASSQVGAHNSPLHF.

This clonotype was seen many times. The genes are TRBV12-3 or TRBV12-4 and TRBJ2-7, with a weak D call TRBD1 (6 bases). The CDR3 loop spans 14 amino acids. Trimming shortened V by 5 bases and J by 0 bases, and 11 bases separated the two germline ends. The CDR3 nucleotides read TGTGCCAGCAGTCGGACAGAGAGCTCCTACGAGCAGTACTTC. This codes for CASSRTESSYEQYF.

This clonotype was seen ten or more times. V usage is TRBV28 and J usage is TRBJ2-7, with D possibly TRBD2 on 6 matching bases. The CDR3 sequence is 15 residues long. The germline V and J ends were trimmed by 8 bases and 0 bases, with 17 bases remaining between them. CDR1 is MDHEN, CDR2 SYDVKM, per germline. Here the CDR3 DNA reads TGTGCCAGCGTGGGAGGTAGCGGTGCCTCCTACGAGCAGTACTTC. Translating it yields CASVGGSGASYEQYF.

This clonotype has at least ten counts. The chain links TRBV6-1 to TRBJ1-5; TRBD1 is a possible D gene (5 bases). From germline, CDR1 is MNHNS and CDR2 SASEGT. The CDR3 extends over 13 amino acids. The V end was cut by 6 bases, the J end by 3 bases, with 9 bases between. The CDR3 coding sequence is TGTGCCAGCAGAAGACAGAACAATCAGCCCCAGCATTTT. Translated, it gives CASRRQNNQPQHF.

The genes are TRBV20-1 and TRBJ2-7; TRBD2 agrees at 11 bases. The germline gives CDR1 DFQATT, CDR2 SNEGSKA (reference sequence). The CDR3 has 13 amino acids. J lost 7 bases, V lost 7 bases, and 9 bases had no gene match. The CDR3 is CSVNLLAGVEQYF. CDR3 sequence (DNA): TGCAGTGTAAATTTACTAGCGGGAGTGGAGCAGTACTTC.

At least ten counts were recorded for this clonotype. CDR3 protein: CSARGGETQYF. CDR3 nucleotide sequence: TGCAGTGCTAGAGGTGGGGAGACCCAGTACTTC. This chain connects TRBV20-1 to TRBJ2-5, with D unresolved. This CDR3 spans 11 amino acids. Per germline, CDR1 DFQATT and CDR2 SNEGSKA (reference sequence). Trimming took 1 base from V and 5 from J, leaving 5 bases between them.

This clonotype has ten or more counts. The rearrangement links TRBV12-3 or TRBV12-4 to TRBJ2-7; 7 bases map to TRBD1. Trimming at V came to 6 bases and at J to 2 bases, leaving 7 bases not matched to a gene. The CDR3 is 14 residues long. The CDR3 DNA is TGTGCCAGCAGCCCTAGGACAGGCCCCTACGAGCAGTACTTC. This encodes CASSPRTGPYEQYF.

There are many counts of this clonotype. This chain uses TRBV6-5 with TRBJ1-6, with 8 bases aligning to TRBD1. The CDR3 length is 17 residues. With V trimmed by 4 bases and J by 4 bases, 9 bases remained unmatched. Germline V gene sequence: CDR1 MNHEY, CDR2 SVGAGI. CDR3 DNA: TGTGCCAGCAGTTCAATCGACAGGGGTCTTTATAATTCACCCCTCCACTTT. Encoded protein: CASSSIDRGLYNSPLHF.

This clonotype came up many times. The chain carries TRBV11-2 and TRBJ2-5; 8 nucleotides match TRBD1. CDR3 length equals 19 residues. Germline V gene data show CDR1 as SGHAT and CDR2 as FQNNGV. V lost 6 bases to trimming and J lost 5 bases; unmatched junction nucleotides: 23. CDR3 sequence: CASSPPLQLQGAYWETQYF. The CDR3 DNA follows: TGTGCCAGCAGTCCCCCTCTACAACTCCAGGGGGCGTATTGGGAGACCCAGTACTTC.

Ten or more counts support this clonotype. The chain recombines TRBV12-3 or TRBV12-4 with TRBJ2-6; D not certain. CDR3 size: 15 residues. V was clipped by 6 bases and J by 1 base, with 10 bases between them. DNA of the CDR3: TGTGCCAGCAGCCTAGAAGGGTCTGGGGCCAACGTCCTGACTTTC. This gives the protein CASSLEGSGANVLTF.

This clonotype was seen a single time. The chain uses TRBV6-2 or TRBV6-3 and TRBJ2-7; no reliable D call. Germline CDR1 and CDR2: MNHEY and SVGEGT. The CDR3 loop spans 13 amino acids. V dropped 5 bases and J dropped 5 bases, with 13 bases sitting between them. The CDR3 here is CASSNWGRDEQYF. CDR3 sequence (DNA): TGTGCCAGCAGTAATTGGGGTAGGGACGAGCAGTACTTC.

V usage is TRBV30 and J usage is TRBJ1-2; perhaps TRBD1 as D (5 bases). Germline V gene sequence: CDR1 GTSNPN, CDR2 SVGIG (reference sequence). The V and J ends lost 2 bases and 4 bases respectively, with 14 bases between them. The CDR3 extends over 14 amino acids. CDR3 residues: CAWSFTGGLYGYTF. Written as DNA, the CDR3 is TGTGCCTGGAGTTTTACAGGCGGTCTCTATGGCTACACCTTC.

This clonotype was seen ten or more times. The chain recombines TRBV7-2 with TRBJ1-1; no reliable D call. V dropped 1 base and J dropped 7 bases, with 7 bases sitting between them. This CDR3 has 12 residues. CDR1 is SGHTA and CDR2 is FQGNSA in the germline V gene. CDR3 nucleotides: TGTGCCAGCAGCTTAGTTGGGATTGAAGCTTTCTTT. Its protein product is CASSLVGIEAFF.

The chain couples TRBV4-2 to TRBJ1-1; TRBD1 agrees at 9 bases. The V segment lost 3 bases and the J segment 11 bases; nucleotides outside the gene matches: 7. The CDR3 is 13 amino acids. Germline V gene data show CDR1 as LGHNA and CDR2 as YNFKEQ. The CDR3, as DNA: TGTGCCAGCAGCCAGGATGGACAGGGGAAGGCTTTCTTT. Amino acids: CASSQDGQGKAFF.

This clonotype was seen repeatedly, ten times or more. The chain couples TRBV29-1 to TRBJ1-2; D gene uncertain. The CDR3 length is 12 residues. Between the trimmed V and J ends, which lost 2 bases and 0 bases, there was a span of 4 bases. Germline loops: CDR1 SQVTM, CDR2 ANQGSEA. Here the CDR3 DNA reads TGCAGCGTTGAAACGGCTAACTATGGCTACACCTTC. This sequence encodes CSVETANYGYTF. The whole variable domain, remainder taken from reference TRBV29-1 and TRBJ1-2, is SAVISQKPSRDICQRGTSLTIQCQVDSQVTMMFWYRQQPGQSLTLIATANQGSEATYESGFVIDKFPISRPNLTFSTLTVSNMSPEDSSIYLCSVETANYGYTFGSGTRLTVV.

This clonotype was observed at least ten times. The V and J genes are TRBV4-1 and TRBJ1-1; unclear D gene. Between the trimmed V and J ends, which lost 0 bases and 11 bases, there was a span of 16 bases. This CDR3 contains 14 residues. The germline CDR1 and CDR2 sequences are MGHRA and YSYEKL. CDR3 in amino acids: CASSQDGEGTGAFF. CDR3 coding DNA: TGCGCCAGCAGCCAAGACGGGGAGGGAACCGGGGCTTTCTTT.

This clonotype came up many times. The gene calls are TRBV27 and TRBJ1-1, with 9 bases that match TRBD1. Unmatched junction bases numbered 23, after V lost 3 bases and J lost 3 bases. The CDR3 runs to 21 residues. Germline V CDR1 and CDR2: MNHEY, SMNVEV (reference sequence). CDR3 DNA: TGTGCCAGCAGTTTGACCCGGACCATCATCTCGTACAGGGGGCAGGACACTGAAGCTTTCTTT. Protein sequence: CASSLTRTIISYRGQDTEAFF.